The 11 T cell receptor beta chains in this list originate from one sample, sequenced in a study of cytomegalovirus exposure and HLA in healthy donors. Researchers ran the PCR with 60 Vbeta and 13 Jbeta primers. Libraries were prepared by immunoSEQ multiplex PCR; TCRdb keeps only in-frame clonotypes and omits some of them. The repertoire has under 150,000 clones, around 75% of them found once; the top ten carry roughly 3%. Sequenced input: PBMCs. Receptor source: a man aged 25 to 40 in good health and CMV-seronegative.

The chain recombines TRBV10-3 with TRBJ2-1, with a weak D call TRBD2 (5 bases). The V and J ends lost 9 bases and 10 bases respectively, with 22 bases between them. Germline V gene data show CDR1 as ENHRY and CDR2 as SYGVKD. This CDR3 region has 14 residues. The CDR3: CAISTSTGADEQFF. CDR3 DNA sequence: TGTGCCATAAGTACCAGTACCGGAGCGGACGAGCAGTTCTTC.

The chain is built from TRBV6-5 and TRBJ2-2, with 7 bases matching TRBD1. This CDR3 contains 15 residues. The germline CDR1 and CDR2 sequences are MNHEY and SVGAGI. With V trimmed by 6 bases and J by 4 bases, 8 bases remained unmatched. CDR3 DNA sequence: TGTGCCAGCAGGCGAAGGGACAGTTCCACCGGGGAGCTGTTTTTT. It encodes CASRRRDSSTGELFF.

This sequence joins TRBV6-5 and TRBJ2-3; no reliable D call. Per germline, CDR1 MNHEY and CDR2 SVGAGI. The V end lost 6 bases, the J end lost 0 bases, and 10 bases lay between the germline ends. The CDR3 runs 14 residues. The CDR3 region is CASRAGTSTDTQYF. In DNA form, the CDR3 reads TGTGCCAGCAGGGCAGGAACTAGCACAGATACGCAGTATTTT.

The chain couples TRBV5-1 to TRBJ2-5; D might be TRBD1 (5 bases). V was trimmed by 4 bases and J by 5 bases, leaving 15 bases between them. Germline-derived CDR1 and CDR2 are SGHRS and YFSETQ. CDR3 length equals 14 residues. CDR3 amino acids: CASSAAGSRETQYF. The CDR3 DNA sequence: TGCGCCAGCAGCGCCGCAGGGTCGCGGGAGACCCAGTACTTC.

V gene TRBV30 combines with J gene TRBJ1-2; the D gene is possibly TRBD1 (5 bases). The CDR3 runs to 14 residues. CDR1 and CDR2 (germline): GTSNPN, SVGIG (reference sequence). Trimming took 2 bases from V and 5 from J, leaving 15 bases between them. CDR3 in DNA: TGTGCCTGGAGTCCCTTATTGGGGGGTTATGGCTACACCTTC. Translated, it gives CAWSPLLGGYGYTF.

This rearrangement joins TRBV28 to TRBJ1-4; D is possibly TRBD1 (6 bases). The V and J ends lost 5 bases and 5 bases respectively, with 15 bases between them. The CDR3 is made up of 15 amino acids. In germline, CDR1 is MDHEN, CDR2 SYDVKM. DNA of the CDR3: TGTGCCAGCAGTACCCGGACAGAGCCCAATGAAAAACTGTTTTTT. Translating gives CASSTRTEPNEKLFF.

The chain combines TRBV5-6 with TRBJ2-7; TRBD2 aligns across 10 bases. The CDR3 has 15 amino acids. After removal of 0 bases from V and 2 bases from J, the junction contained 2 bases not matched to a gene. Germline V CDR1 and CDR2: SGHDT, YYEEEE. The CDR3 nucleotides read TGTGCCAGCAGCTTGGGGCTAGCGGGAGCCTACGAGCAGTACTTC. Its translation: CASSLGLAGAYEQYF.

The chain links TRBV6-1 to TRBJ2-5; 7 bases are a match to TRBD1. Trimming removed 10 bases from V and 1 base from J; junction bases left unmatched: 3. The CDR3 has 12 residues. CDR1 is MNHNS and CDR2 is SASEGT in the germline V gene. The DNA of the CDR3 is TGTGCCACCACAGGGGTCCAAGAGACCCAGTACTTC. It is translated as CATTGVQETQYF.

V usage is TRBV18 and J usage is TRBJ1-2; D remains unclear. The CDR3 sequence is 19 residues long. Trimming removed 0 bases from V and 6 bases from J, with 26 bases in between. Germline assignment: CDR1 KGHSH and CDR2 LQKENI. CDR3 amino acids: CASSPPESWSTADSNGYTF. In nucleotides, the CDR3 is TGTGCCAGCTCACCACCGGAGAGTTGGAGCACAGCGGATAGTAATGGCTACACCTTC.

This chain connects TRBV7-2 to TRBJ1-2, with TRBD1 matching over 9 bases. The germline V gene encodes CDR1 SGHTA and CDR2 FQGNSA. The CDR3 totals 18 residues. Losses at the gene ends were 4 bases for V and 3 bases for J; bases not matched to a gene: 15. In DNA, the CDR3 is TGTGCCAGCAGCTGGAGTACAGGGGGCGCAGACCTAGACTATGGCTACACCTTC. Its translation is CASSWSTGGADLDYGYTF.

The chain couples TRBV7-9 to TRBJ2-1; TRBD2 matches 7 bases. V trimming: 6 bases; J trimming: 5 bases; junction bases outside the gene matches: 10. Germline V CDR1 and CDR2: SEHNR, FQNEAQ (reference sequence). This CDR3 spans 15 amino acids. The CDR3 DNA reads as TGTGCCAGCAGTTTAATGGCTAGCGGAGACAATGAGCAGTTCTTC. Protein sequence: CASSLMASGDNEQFF.